Listed below are T cell receptor beta chains from one sample, sequenced in a study of T cell responses to AZD1222 COVID-19 vaccine. Profiling relied on immunoSEQ multiplex PCR, and the TCRdb table lists in-frame clones only, not all of them. The sample gives 120,000 or so clones, about 93% of which show up once; over 4% is in the top ten. Sequenced material: peripheral blood, taken 28 days after the second dose of the MenACWY control vaccine. The source of these receptors is an adult who received the MenACWY meningococcal vaccine as a control. The CDR3 runs from the conserved cysteine through the conserved F or W. A D gene is named only where the DNA matches it firmly. Some rows have no size entry. The others give once, few or many, or a class for an expanded clone.

clone_size: NA; j_call: TRBJ1-1; d_call: TRBD1; v_call: TRBV18; cdr3_aa: CASSPRTGRNTEAFF; cdr3_nt: TGTGCCAGCTCACCAAGGACAGGGAGGAACACTGAAGCTTTCTTT
clone_size: NA; j_call: TRBJ1-5; d_call: TRBD1; v_call: TRBV19; cdr3_aa: CASSLDRVGQPQHF; cdr3_nt: TGTGCCAGTAGCCTAGACAGGGTCGGACAGCCCCAGCATTTT
clone_size: NA; j_call: TRBJ2-3; d_call: TRBD2; v_call: TRBV18; cdr3_aa: CASSPLSSGSTDTQYF; cdr3_nt: TGTGCCAGCTCACCGCTCTCTAGCGGGAGCACAGATACGCAGTATTTT
clone_size: once; j_call: TRBJ1-6; d_call: NA; v_call: TRBV21-1; cdr3_aa: CASSNEGTGNSPLHF; cdr3_nt: TGTGCCAGCAGCAACGAAGGAACTGGTAATTCACCCCTCCACTTT
clone_size: NA; j_call: TRBJ2-5; d_call: TRBD1; v_call: TRBV19; cdr3_aa: CASSIGGGWETQYF; cdr3_nt: TGTGCCAGTAGTATAGGAGGGGGCTGGGAGACCCAGTACTTC
clone_size: NA; j_call: TRBJ1-4; d_call: NA; v_call: TRBV3-1/TRBV3-2; cdr3_aa: CASSQRGATNEKLFF; cdr3_nt: TGTGCCAGCAGCCAAAGGGGGGCAACTAATGAAAAACTGTTTTTT
clone_size: NA; j_call: TRBJ2-1; d_call: NA; v_call: TRBV11-2; cdr3_aa: CASSLVRESREQFF; cdr3_nt: TGTGCCAGCAGCTTAGTTCGGGAGTCTCGCGAGCAGTTCTTC
clone_size: few; j_call: TRBJ2-7; d_call: TRBD1; v_call: TRBV6-5; cdr3_aa: CASSYSTTGVPYEQYF; cdr3_nt: TGTGCCAGCAGTTACTCCACGACAGGGGTACCCTACGAGCAGTACTTC
clone_size: once; j_call: TRBJ1-2; d_call: NA; v_call: TRBV28; cdr3_aa: CASSSGGGRGYGYTF; cdr3_nt: TGTGCCAGCAGTTCCGGCGGGGGTAGGGGCTATGGCTACACCTTC
clone_size: NA; j_call: TRBJ1-1; d_call: NA; v_call: TRBV18; cdr3_aa: CASSPLTRNTEAFF; cdr3_nt: TGTGCCAGCTCACCCCTAACACGGAACACTGAAGCTTTCTTT
clone_size: NA; j_call: TRBJ2-6; d_call: NA; v_call: TRBV18; cdr3_aa: CASSPSGAFSGANVLTF; cdr3_nt: TGTGCCAGCTCACCGTCGGGGGCGTTCTCGGGGGCCAACGTCCTGACTTTC
clone_size: NA; j_call: TRBJ2-1; d_call: NA; v_call: TRBV5-6; cdr3_aa: CASSVRLVGYNEQFF; cdr3_nt: TGTGCCAGCAGCGTTAGACTAGTCGGCTACAATGAGCAGTTCTTC
clone_size: NA; j_call: TRBJ2-3; d_call: TRBD1; v_call: TRBV5-4; cdr3_aa: CASSPGQGIDTQYF; cdr3_nt: TGTGCCAGCAGCCCTGGACAGGGGATAGATACGCAGTATTTT
clone_size: NA; j_call: TRBJ2-5; d_call: TRBD1; v_call: TRBV7-8; cdr3_aa: CASSYLTGGQETQYF; cdr3_nt: TGTGCCAGCAGTTACCTAACAGGGGGCCAAGAGACCCAGTACTTC
clone_size: once; j_call: TRBJ1-2; d_call: NA; v_call: TRBV28; cdr3_aa: CASMRGSNYGYTF; cdr3_nt: TGTGCCAGCATGAGGGGTTCTAACTATGGCTACACCTTC
clone_size: once; j_call: TRBJ2-3; d_call: NA; v_call: TRBV6-4; cdr3_aa: CASSARVGGPTDTQYF; cdr3_nt: TGTGCCAGCAGTGCCCGTGTTGGGGGCCCCACAGATACGCAGTATTTT
clone_size: NA; j_call: TRBJ1-4; d_call: TRBD1; v_call: TRBV15; cdr3_aa: CATSKRGLYEKLFF; cdr3_nt: TGTGCCACCAGCAAGAGGGGGCTTTACGAAAAACTGTTTTTT
clone_size: NA; j_call: TRBJ2-5; d_call: TRBD1; v_call: TRBV5-6; cdr3_aa: CASNIDRGGQETQYF; cdr3_nt: TGTGCCAGCAACATCGACAGGGGGGGCCAAGAGACCCAGTACTTC
clone_size: NA; j_call: TRBJ2-7; d_call: NA; v_call: TRBV27; cdr3_aa: CASSFQGRREQYF; cdr3_nt: TGTGCCAGCAGTTTTCAGGGGAGAAGGGAGCAGTACTTC
clone_size: NA; j_call: TRBJ2-1; d_call: TRBD1; v_call: TRBV25-1; cdr3_aa: CASSEYRDRGGEQFF; cdr3_nt: TGTGCCAGCAGTGAATATAGGGACAGGGGCGGTGAGCAGTTCTTC
clone_size: NA; j_call: TRBJ2-5; d_call: TRBD2; v_call: TRBV5-1; cdr3_aa: CASSLLGPGSSGGMFVETQYF; cdr3_nt: TGCGCCAGCAGCTTGTTGGGCCCTGGGAGTAGCGGGGGTATGTTTGTTGAGACCCAGTACTTC
clone_size: once; j_call: TRBJ1-6; d_call: NA; v_call: TRBV14; cdr3_aa: CASSPGTSLGSPLHF; cdr3_nt: TGTGCCAGCAGCCCGGGAACGTCGCTGGGCTCACCCCTCCACTTT
clone_size: NA; j_call: TRBJ1-1; d_call: NA; v_call: TRBV27; cdr3_aa: CASSRQANTEAFF; cdr3_nt: TGTGCCAGCAGTCGACAGGCTAACACTGAAGCTTTCTTT
clone_size: NA; j_call: TRBJ2-5; d_call: TRBD1; v_call: TRBV10-3; cdr3_aa: CAISGRQGAAEKTQYF; cdr3_nt: TGTGCCATCAGTGGGAGACAGGGGGCGGCTGAAAAGACCCAGTACTTC
clone_size: NA; j_call: TRBJ1-1; d_call: NA; v_call: TRBV14; cdr3_aa: CASSQGLLGDTEAFF; cdr3_nt: TGTGCCAGCAGCCAAGGCCTCCTTGGGGACACTGAAGCTTTCTTT
clone_size: NA; j_call: TRBJ1-3; d_call: NA; v_call: TRBV27; cdr3_aa: CASSPAGGLGNTIYF; cdr3_nt: TGTGCCAGCAGTCCTGCGGGGGGTCTTGGAAACACCATATATTTT
clone_size: NA; j_call: TRBJ2-3; d_call: NA; v_call: TRBV2; cdr3_aa: CASGYRDDTQYF; cdr3_nt: TGTGCCAGCGGATACAGGGATGATACGCAGTATTTT
clone_size: NA; j_call: TRBJ2-7; d_call: TRBD1; v_call: TRBV5-1; cdr3_aa: CASSSTGGRPYEQYF; cdr3_nt: TGCGCCAGCAGCTCGACAGGGGGTAGGCCCTACGAGCAGTACTTC
clone_size: NA; j_call: TRBJ1-6; d_call: NA; v_call: TRBV6-5; cdr3_aa: CASSQLSLGGSPLHF; cdr3_nt: TGTGCCAGCAGTCAACTTTCACTGGGGGGTTCACCCCTCCACTTT
clone_size: NA; j_call: TRBJ1-6; d_call: NA; v_call: TRBV28; cdr3_aa: CASSLRLGDSYSPLHF; cdr3_nt: TGTGCCAGCAGTTTAAGGCTTGGCGACTCCTATTCACCCCTCCACTTT
clone_size: once; j_call: TRBJ1-2; d_call: NA; v_call: TRBV7-9; cdr3_aa: CASSFGSGYTF; cdr3_nt: TGTGCCAGCAGCTTCGGCAGCGGCTACACCTTC
clone_size: few; j_call: TRBJ1-1; d_call: NA; v_call: TRBV18; cdr3_aa: CASSPPSPGNTEAFF; cdr3_nt: TGTGCCAGCTCACCCCCATCGCCCGGGAACACTGAAGCTTTCTTT
clone_size: NA; j_call: TRBJ2-1; d_call: TRBD1; v_call: TRBV5-4; cdr3_aa: CASSGGQGANEQFF; cdr3_nt: TGTGCCAGCAGCGGAGGACAGGGGGCCAATGAGCAGTTCTTC
clone_size: NA; j_call: TRBJ2-5; d_call: NA; v_call: TRBV10-2; cdr3_aa: CASRKDRRQAETQYF; cdr3_nt: TGCGCCAGCAGAAAGGACCGTAGGCAGGCCGAGACCCAGTACTTC
clone_size: NA; j_call: TRBJ2-2; d_call: NA; v_call: TRBV6-5; cdr3_aa: CASSYGTATGELFF; cdr3_nt: TGTGCCAGCAGTTACGGGACGGCCACCGGGGAGCTGTTTTTT
clone_size: NA; j_call: TRBJ2-1; d_call: NA; v_call: TRBV7-9; cdr3_aa: CASSLRPGPYNEQFF; cdr3_nt: TGTGCCAGCAGCTTAAGGCCGGGACCGTACAATGAGCAGTTCTTC
clone_size: once; j_call: TRBJ2-7; d_call: TRBD2; v_call: TRBV4-1; cdr3_aa: CASKGLAGGKSRYEQYF; cdr3_nt: TGCGCCAGCAAGGGACTAGCGGGAGGAAAGTCTCGGTACGAGCAGTACTTC
clone_size: NA; j_call: TRBJ2-3; d_call: TRBD2; v_call: TRBV6-4; cdr3_aa: CASSETSGGTDTQYF; cdr3_nt: TGTGCCAGCAGTGAAACTAGCGGAGGCACAGATACGCAGTATTTT
clone_size: NA; j_call: TRBJ1-2; d_call: NA; v_call: TRBV19; cdr3_aa: CATPKVGTYGYTF; cdr3_nt: TGTGCCACCCCGAAGGTGGGGACCTATGGCTACACCTTC
clone_size: few; j_call: TRBJ1-5; d_call: NA; v_call: TRBV6-5; cdr3_aa: CASSSSEYHQPQHF; cdr3_nt: TGTGCCAGCAGTTCCTCTGAGTATCATCAGCCCCAGCATTTT
clone_size: NA; j_call: TRBJ1-2; d_call: TRBD1; v_call: TRBV24-1; cdr3_aa: CATSDPVRQGLGGYTF; cdr3_nt: TGTGCCACCAGTGACCCCGTGAGACAGGGCTTGGGCGGCTACACCTTC
clone_size: NA; j_call: TRBJ2-1; d_call: NA; v_call: TRBV15; cdr3_aa: CATSRARWEQFF; cdr3_nt: TGTGCCACCAGCAGGGCTCGATGGGAGCAGTTCTTC
clone_size: once; j_call: TRBJ2-1; d_call: TRBD2; v_call: TRBV9; cdr3_aa: CASNNPYTSGYNEQFF; cdr3_nt: TGTGCCAGCAACAACCCCTATACTAGCGGATACAATGAGCAGTTCTTC
clone_size: NA; j_call: TRBJ1-5; d_call: NA; v_call: TRBV30; cdr3_aa: CAWSLEGNQPQHF; cdr3_nt: TGTGCCTGGAGTTTAGAGGGCAATCAGCCCCAGCATTTT
clone_size: NA; j_call: TRBJ1-5; d_call: TRBD1; v_call: TRBV6-2/TRBV6-3; cdr3_aa: CASSYGDRDGQLQHF; cdr3_nt: TGTGCCAGCAGTTACGGGGACAGGGACGGTCAGCTCCAGCATTTT
clone_size: NA; j_call: TRBJ2-5; d_call: NA; v_call: TRBV7-8; cdr3_aa: CASSLVGVGETQYF; cdr3_nt: TGTGCCAGCAGCTTAGTGGGGGTTGGAGAGACCCAGTACTTC
clone_size: NA; j_call: TRBJ1-4; d_call: NA; v_call: TRBV9; cdr3_aa: CASSQSSRGEEKLFF; cdr3_nt: TGTGCCAGCAGCCAGTCCTCGCGCGGAGAGGAAAAACTGTTTTTT
clone_size: NA; j_call: TRBJ2-5; d_call: NA; v_call: TRBV12-3/TRBV12-4; cdr3_aa: CASSFLRETQYF; cdr3_nt: TGTGCCAGCAGTTTCCTTCGGGAGACCCAGTACTTC
clone_size: NA; j_call: TRBJ1-1; d_call: TRBD1; v_call: TRBV19; cdr3_aa: CASSLTGAEAFF; cdr3_nt: TGTGCCAGTAGCTTGACAGGGGCTGAAGCTTTCTTT
clone_size: NA; j_call: TRBJ1-1; d_call: NA; v_call: TRBV18; cdr3_aa: CASSSTENTEAFF; cdr3_nt: TGTGCCAGCTCATCAACAGAGAACACTGAAGCTTTCTTT
clone_size: NA; j_call: TRBJ2-5; d_call: TRBD1; v_call: TRBV5-1; cdr3_aa: CASSLAQGRETQYF; cdr3_nt: TGCGCCAGCAGCTTGGCACAGGGGAGAGAGACCCAGTACTTC
clone_size: once; j_call: TRBJ2-2; d_call: NA; v_call: TRBV28; cdr3_aa: CASSPAGRGTGELFF; cdr3_nt: TGTGCCAGCAGTCCCGCCGGGCGGGGCACCGGGGAGCTGTTTTTT
clone_size: NA; j_call: TRBJ2-3; d_call: TRBD2; v_call: TRBV5-6; cdr3_aa: CASSSTSGAYTDTQYF; cdr3_nt: TGTGCCAGCAGCTCGACTAGCGGGGCCTACACAGATACGCAGTATTTT
clone_size: NA; j_call: TRBJ2-7; d_call: NA; v_call: TRBV10-3; cdr3_aa: CAISETGKGDEQYF; cdr3_nt: TGTGCCATCAGTGAAACAGGAAAAGGCGACGAGCAGTACTTC
clone_size: NA; j_call: TRBJ1-5; d_call: TRBD1; v_call: TRBV18; cdr3_aa: CASSLQGRNQPQHF; cdr3_nt: TGTGCCAGCTCACTACAGGGGCGCAATCAGCCCCAGCATTTT